A single sample is the source of the 2 T cell receptor beta chains below, sequenced in a study of regulatory T cells. Study-level points and caveats: In CD3G-deficient patients, conventional CD4+ T cells were enriched for hydrophobic CDR3 residues at positions 6 and 7.

Their specific antigens are unknown. The PCR used 52 TRBV and 13 TRBJ primers. Profiling relied on immunoSEQ multiplex PCR, and the TCRdb table lists in-frame clones only, not all of them. The table includes tens of thousands of clones, 88% detected once. Sequenced: conventional CD4+ T cells sorted from blood. The source is a child under 18 with CD3G deficiency.

The chain links TRBV5-1 to TRBJ2-7; D not certain. Germline CDR1 SGHRS, CDR2 YFSETQ. The V end was cut by 0 bases, the J end by 5 bases, with 9 bases between. The CDR3 spans 13 residues. The CDR3 nucleotides are TGCGCCAGCAGCTTGGCCCCCCGGGACGAGCAGTACTTC. It is translated as CASSLAPRDEQYF.

To note about this clone: This sample also contains other DNA sequences that code for the same CDR3. This chain connects TRBV28 to TRBJ1-4, with unresolved D. Germline CDR1 reads MDHEN; CDR2 reads SYDVKM. The CDR3 totals 12 residues. V was cut by 4 bases and J by 8 bases, with 8 bases left in between. Here the CDR3 DNA reads TGTGCCAGCAGTTCCCTTAGGGAAAAACTGTTTTTT. It codes for CASSSLREKLFF.